The 2 T cell receptor beta chains below come from one sample, sequenced in a study of T cell clones after liver transplantation. Measured with immunoSEQ multiplex PCR; TCRdb has only the in-frame clones, and not every one. Of roughly 62,000 clones listed, 70% to 80% are singletons. The source was CD4+ T cells from blood, collected at the approximately 15-month timepoint. Receptors originate from a human patient who received a liver transplant. Some T cells could come from the graft donor.

The chain uses TRBV6-5 and TRBJ1-3, with D uncertain. The CDR3 runs 15 residues. Germline CDR1 MNHEY, CDR2 SVGAGI. V shed 0 bases and J shed 0 bases, with 6 bases lying between them. CDR3 residues: CASSYSKGSGNTIYF. The CDR3, as DNA: TGTGCCAGCAGTTACTCGAAGGGCTCTGGAAACACCATATATTTT.

The sample holds a few counts of this clone. J is TRBJ2-6 and V is TRBV14; D unresolved. V shed 4 bases and J shed 4 bases, with 8 bases lying between them. CDR1 SGHDN and CDR2 FVKESK come from the germline V gene. This CDR3 region has 14 residues. The DNA of the CDR3 is TGTGCCAGCAGCCGCGAGGCCGGGGCCAACGTCCTGACTTTC. Amino acids: CASSREAGANVLTF.